A selection of T cell receptor beta chains follows, all from one sample in a study of blood T cell repertoires in COVID-19. This table comes from immunoSEQ multiplex PCR, and its TCRdb copy is limited to in-frame clones, with some not included. Altogether over 250,000 clones are present, 90% being singletons, with the ten largest covering 1% to 1.3%. Material for sequencing was PBMCs or T cells enriched from blood (not recorded which). The receptors here all came from a young woman who had recovered from COVID-19. Both conserved end residues are part of each CDR3. D genes are given only for firm matches. For some rows the clone size is stated as once, few or many, or as a class when expanded; others skip it.

v_call,clone_size,d_call,j_call,cdr3_nt,cdr3_aa
TRBV23-1,-,TRBD1,TRBJ1-5,TGCGCCAGAACTAAGGCCGGGACAGGGGGGACTCAGCCCCAGCATTTT,CARTKAGTGGTQPQHF
TRBV4-1,once,TRBD1,TRBJ1-2,TGCGCCAGCAGCCAACCTACCGACAGGGTTAGTGGCTACACCTTC,CASSQPTDRVSGYTF
TRBV28,-,TRBD1,TRBJ1-2,TGTGCCAGCAGGGGACAGGGGAATGGCTACACCTTC,CASRGQGNGYTF
TRBV19,-,-,TRBJ2-1,TGTGCCAGTAGTATAGATCGGGCGGGGACCTACAATGAGCAGTTCTTC,CASSIDRAGTYNEQFF
TRBV5-8,-,TRBD1,TRBJ2-5,TGTGCCAGCAGCTTGGGGGCAGGGGGAAGCCAAGAGACCCAGTACTTC,CASSLGAGGSQETQYF
TRBV7-3,-,TRBD1,TRBJ1-2,TGTGCCAGCAGCTGGGACAGCGGGTATGGCTACACCTTC,CASSWDSGYGYTF
TRBV7-6,-,-,TRBJ1-5,TGTGCCAGCAGCTTTGGGGCCCAAAGAGGCAATCAGCCCCAGCATTTT,CASSFGAQRGNQPQHF
TRBV18,-,-,TRBJ1-4,TGTGCCAGCTCACCGCGGCAGAATAATGAAAAACTGTTTTTT,CASSPRQNNEKLFF
TRBV5-1,-,-,TRBJ2-1,TGCGCCAGCAGCCCGGACTTTCATGAGCAGTTCTTC,CASSPDFHEQFF
TRBV9,-,-,TRBJ2-5,TGTGCCAGCAGCGTAGATCAGCGGAGAGGGGAGACCCAGTACTTC,CASSVDQRRGETQYF
TRBV9,-,-,TRBJ2-3,TGTGCCAGCAACTCGGAGGGGAAAAGCACAGATACGCAGTATTTT,CASNSEGKSTDTQYF
TRBV7-2,-,-,TRBJ1-1,TGTGCCAGCAGCCCTGGACAGAGTCGAATGAACACTGAAGCTTTCTTT,CASSPGQSRMNTEAFF
TRBV30,-,-,TRBJ1-6,TGTGCCTGGAGTCGACAGGAAAATTCACCCCTCCACTTT,CAWSRQENSPLHF
TRBV11-2,-,TRBD1,TRBJ2-2,TGTGCCAGCAGCTTATGGGACAGGGAGACACATCAAGACACCGGGGAGCTGTTTTTT,CASSLWDRETHQDTGELFF
TRBV18,once,TRBD2,TRBJ2-1,TGTGCCAGCTCACCACCGTTAGCGGGAGTATCCTACAATGAGCAGTTCTTC,CASSPPLAGVSYNEQFF
TRBV5-5,-,-,TRBJ2-5,TGTGCCAGCAGCTTGGCATTAAACGCAGGGGTAGAGACCCAGTACTTC,CASSLALNAGVETQYF
TRBV6-2/TRBV6-3,-,-,TRBJ2-1,TGTGCCAGCAGTTATCGTCAGGCCTACAATGAGCAGTTCTTC,CASSYRQAYNEQFF
TRBV28,-,-,TRBJ2-7,TGTGCCAGCAGTTTTCTAGGGGCCCACGAGCAGTACTTC,CASSFLGAHEQYF
TRBV5-1,once,TRBD1,TRBJ2-1,TGCGCCAGCAGCTATCCGGCAGGGGGCAACAATGAGCAGTTCTTC,CASSYPAGGNNEQFF
TRBV5-8,-,TRBD1,TRBJ1-2,TGTGCCAGCAGCTACCGGGACAGGGAGTACTATGGCTACACCTTC,CASSYRDREYYGYTF
TRBV19,-,TRBD1,TRBJ1-6,TGTGCCAGTAGTAGGGACAGTGATGGATCACCCCTCCACTTT,CASSRDSDGSPLHF
TRBV30,-,-,TRBJ1-4,TGTGCCTGGAACCAGGGGTCAGCTAATGAAAAACTGTTTTTT,CAWNQGSANEKLFF
TRBV5-4,-,-,TRBJ2-2,TGTGCCAGCAGCTTGGGGGGCCTGAACACCGGGGAGCTGTTTTTT,CASSLGGLNTGELFF
TRBV5-5,-,-,TRBJ1-5,TGTGCCAGCAGCGTAGGGAGGGACAATCAGCCCCAGCATTTT,CASSVGRDNQPQHF
TRBV4-3,-,TRBD2,TRBJ2-3,TGCGCCAGCAGCCAAGAGTCTACCCGAGCGGGAGCCCGAACAGATACGCAGTATTTT,CASSQESTRAGARTDTQYF
TRBV28,-,TRBD1,TRBJ1-5,TGTGCCAGCTCTGGGGACAGGGGTAATCAGCCCCAGCATTTT,CASSGDRGNQPQHF
TRBV19,-,-,TRBJ1-2,TGTGCCAGTACCCAATCTTTCGGACAGTACTATGGCTACACCTTC,CASTQSFGQYYGYTF
TRBV4-1,few,-,TRBJ1-5,TGCGCCAGCAGCCAAGCGGGTGCGGGCAGGAGCAATCAGCCCCAGCATTTT,CASSQAGAGRSNQPQHF
TRBV2,-,-,TRBJ1-1,TGTGCCAGCAGGGACACTTCGAACACTGAAGCTTTCTTT,CASRDTSNTEAFF
TRBV21-1,-,-,TRBJ2-2,TGTGCCAGCAGCAACGCGATCGTTAACGACACCGGGGAGCTGTTTTTT,CASSNAIVNDTGELFF
TRBV28,once,-,TRBJ1-2,TGTGCCAGCAGTTTTGGGGGCCGAGACTATGGCTACACCTTC,CASSFGGRDYGYTF
TRBV15,-,TRBD1,TRBJ1-3,TGTGCCACCAGCACGACCGGGACAGGGGTATTTTCCGGAAACACCATATATTTT,CATSTTGTGVFSGNTIYF
TRBV9,-,-,TRBJ1-5,TGTGCCAGCAGCGCAGGTGGTCAGCCCCAGCATTTT,CASSAGGQPQHF
TRBV29-1,-,-,TRBJ1-2,TGCAGCGTCCCCAATGAAGCCTATGGCTACACCTTC,CSVPNEAYGYTF
TRBV19,-,TRBD1,TRBJ1-4,TGTGCCAGTAGCCGAGCCTTACAGGGGGTGGGTGAAAAACTGTTTTTT,CASSRALQGVGEKLFF
TRBV2,once,TRBD2,TRBJ2-2,TGTGCCAGCAGTGAAGCTAGCGGGGACACCGGGGAGCTGTTTTTT,CASSEASGDTGELFF
TRBV7-2,-,-,TRBJ2-1,TGTGCCAGCAGCCTTAATCCACAGGCGTACAATGAGCAGTTCTTC,CASSLNPQAYNEQFF
TRBV28,-,TRBD1,TRBJ2-7,TGTGCCAGCAGTACCGGACAGGGTACCTACGAGCAGTACTTC,CASSTGQGTYEQYF
TRBV7-3,-,TRBD2,TRBJ2-1,TGTGCCAGCAGCTCCAAGGGACTAGCGGGAGATGAGCAGTTCTTC,CASSSKGLAGDEQFF
TRBV6-5,-,TRBD1,TRBJ2-2,TGTGCCAGCAGTTACCCGACAGGGGGAACCGGGGAGCTGTTTTTT,CASSYPTGGTGELFF
TRBV10-1,few,-,TRBJ2-1,TGCGCCAGCAGTGACAGTCCTAATGAGCAGTTCTTC,CASSDSPNEQFF
TRBV30,-,-,TRBJ1-3,TGTGCCTGGAAGCGGGGTGGTGGAAACACCATATATTTT,CAWKRGGGNTIYF
TRBV6-2/TRBV6-3,-,-,TRBJ1-5,TGTGCCAGCAGCGAACAGGGCCGGAATCAGCCCCAGCATTTT,CASSEQGRNQPQHF
TRBV7-9,-,-,TRBJ2-3,TGTGCCAGCAGCTTAGCGAACCAGGCCCCCCGGCATTTT,CASSLANQAPRHF